This TCR beta chain was sequenced in a study of blood T cells in healthy people across ages. The sample providers were healthy Caucasian people from Russia, aged about 6 to 90. Per germline, CDR1 SGHRS and CDR2 YFSETQ. CDR3 length equals 13 residues. Many counts were recorded for this clonotype. The junction does not match germline at one end; this may be a read error. A J-beta primer mix and a sample-barcoded 5' primer were used in a second PCR of about 7 to 12 cycles. TCRdb re-analysed the 5' RACE reads in MiXCR, keeping a single row per CDR3 protein. The sample consists of 1.5 million to 2 million distinct CDR3 sequences, almost 35% of them appearing once.

The TCR was taken from a woman aged 25 to 39 in good health. The sample taken for sequencing was blood. The rearrangement links TRBV5-1 to TRBJ1-6, with a tentative D call TRBD1 (6 bases). The CDR3, as DNA: TGTGCCAGCAGCTTGGACAGAGATTCACCCCTCCACTTT. Translating gives CASSLDRDSPLHF.